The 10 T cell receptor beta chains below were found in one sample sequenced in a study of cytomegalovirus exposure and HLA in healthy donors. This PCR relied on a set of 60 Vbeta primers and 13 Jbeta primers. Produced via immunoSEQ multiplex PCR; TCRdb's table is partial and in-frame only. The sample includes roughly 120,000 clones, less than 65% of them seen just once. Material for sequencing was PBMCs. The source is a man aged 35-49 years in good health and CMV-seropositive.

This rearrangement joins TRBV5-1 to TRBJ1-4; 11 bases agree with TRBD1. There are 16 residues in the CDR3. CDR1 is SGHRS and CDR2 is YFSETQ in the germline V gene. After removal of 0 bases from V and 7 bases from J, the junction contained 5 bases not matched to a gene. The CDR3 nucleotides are TGCGCCAGCAGCTTGGGGACAGGGGGCCGGGGTGAAAAACTGTTTTTT. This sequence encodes CASSLGTGGRGEKLFF.

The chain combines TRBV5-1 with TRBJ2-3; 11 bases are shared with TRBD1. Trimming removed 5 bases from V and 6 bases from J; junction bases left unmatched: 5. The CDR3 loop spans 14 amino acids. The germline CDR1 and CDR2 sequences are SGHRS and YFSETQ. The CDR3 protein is CASRGTGGADTQYF. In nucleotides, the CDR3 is TGCGCCAGCAGGGGGACAGGGGGAGCGGATACGCAGTATTTT.

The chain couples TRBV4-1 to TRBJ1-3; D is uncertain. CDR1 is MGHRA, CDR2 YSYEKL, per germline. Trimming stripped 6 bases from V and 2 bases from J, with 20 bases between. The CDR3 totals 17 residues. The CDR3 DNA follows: TGCGCCAGCAGACTTGGGGATGGTCGGGGTCCTGGAAACACCATATATTTT. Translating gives CASRLGDGRGPGNTIYF.

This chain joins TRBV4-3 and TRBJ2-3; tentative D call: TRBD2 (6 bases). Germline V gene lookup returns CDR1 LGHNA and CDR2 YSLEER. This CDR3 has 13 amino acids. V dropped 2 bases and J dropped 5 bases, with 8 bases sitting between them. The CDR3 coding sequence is TGCGCCAGCAGCCAACGGCGGGGAGATACGCAGTATTTT. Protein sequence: CASSQRRGDTQYF.

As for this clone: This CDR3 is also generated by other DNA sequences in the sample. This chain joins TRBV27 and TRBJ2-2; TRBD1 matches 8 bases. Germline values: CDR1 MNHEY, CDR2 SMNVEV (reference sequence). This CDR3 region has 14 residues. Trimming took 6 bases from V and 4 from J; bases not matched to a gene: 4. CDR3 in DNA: TGTGCCAGCAGGCCGGGACAGGCCACCGGGGAGCTGTTTTTT. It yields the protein CASRPGQATGELFF.

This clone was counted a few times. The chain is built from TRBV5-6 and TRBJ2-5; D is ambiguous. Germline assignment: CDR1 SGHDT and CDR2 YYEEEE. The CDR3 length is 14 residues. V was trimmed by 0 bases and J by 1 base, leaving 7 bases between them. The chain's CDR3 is CASSLGTVQETQYF. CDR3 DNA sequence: TGTGCCAGCAGCTTGGGTACAGTCCAAGAGACCCAGTACTTC. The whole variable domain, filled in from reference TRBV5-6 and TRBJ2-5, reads DAGVTQSPTHLIKTRGQQVTLRCSPKSGHDTVSWYQQALGQGPQFIFQYYEEEERQRGNFPDRFSGHQFPNYSSELNVNALLLGDSALYLCASSLGTVQETQYFGPGTRLLVL.

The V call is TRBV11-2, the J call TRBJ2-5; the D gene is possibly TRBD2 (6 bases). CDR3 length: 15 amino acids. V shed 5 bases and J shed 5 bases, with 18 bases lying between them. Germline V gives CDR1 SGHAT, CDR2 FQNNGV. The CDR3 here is CASSTSDGRGETQYF. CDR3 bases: TGTGCCAGCAGCACCTCGGACGGGCGGGGCGAGACCCAGTACTTC.

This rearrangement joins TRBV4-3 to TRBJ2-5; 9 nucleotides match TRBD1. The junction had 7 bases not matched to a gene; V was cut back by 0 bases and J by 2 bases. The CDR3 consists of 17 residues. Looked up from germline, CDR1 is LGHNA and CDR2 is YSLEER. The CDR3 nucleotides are TGCGCCAGCAGCCAAGATTGGGCCGGACAGGGGCAAGAGACCCAGTACTTC. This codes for CASSQDWAGQGQETQYF.

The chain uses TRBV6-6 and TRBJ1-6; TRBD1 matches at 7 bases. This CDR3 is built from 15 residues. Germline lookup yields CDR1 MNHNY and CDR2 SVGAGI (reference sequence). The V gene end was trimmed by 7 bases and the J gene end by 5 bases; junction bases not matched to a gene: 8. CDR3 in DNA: TGTGCCAGCAAGAGGGGGCGAGAAAATAATTCACCCCTCCACTTT. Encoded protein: CASKRGRENNSPLHF.

CDR3 amino acids: CASSLGQGYAYEQYF. As DNA, the CDR3 is TGCGCCAGCAGCTTGGGCCAGGGTTATGCCTACGAGCAGTACTTC. The V gene is TRBV5-1, the J gene TRBJ2-7; D may be TRBD1 (5 bases). V dropped 0 bases and J dropped 2 bases, with 12 bases sitting between them. The CDR3 contains 15 residues. The V gene's germline CDR1 is SGHRS and CDR2 YFSETQ.